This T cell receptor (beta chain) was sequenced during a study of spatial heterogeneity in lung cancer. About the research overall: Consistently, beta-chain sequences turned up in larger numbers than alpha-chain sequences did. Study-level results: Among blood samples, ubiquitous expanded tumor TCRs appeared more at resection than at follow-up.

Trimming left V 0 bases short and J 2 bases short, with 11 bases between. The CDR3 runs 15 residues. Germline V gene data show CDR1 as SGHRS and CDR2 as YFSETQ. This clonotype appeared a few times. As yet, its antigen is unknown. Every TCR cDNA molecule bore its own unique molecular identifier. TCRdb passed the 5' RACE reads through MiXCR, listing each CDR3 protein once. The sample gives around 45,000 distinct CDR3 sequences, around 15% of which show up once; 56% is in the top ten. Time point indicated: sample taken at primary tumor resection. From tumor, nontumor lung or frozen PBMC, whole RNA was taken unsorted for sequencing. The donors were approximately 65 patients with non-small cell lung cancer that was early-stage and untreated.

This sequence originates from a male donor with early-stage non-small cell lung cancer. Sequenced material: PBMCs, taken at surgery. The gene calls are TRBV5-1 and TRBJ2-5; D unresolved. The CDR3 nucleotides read TGCGCCAGCAGCTTGGCCTCCGGTCCGCAAGAGACCCAGTACTTC. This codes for CASSLASGPQETQYF.